This T cell receptor beta chain is from a study of identical twins. TCRdb passed the 5' RACE reads through MiXCR, listing each CDR3 protein once. The data contain 500,000 to 650,000 distinct CDR3 sequences, under 8.5% of them singletons. These sequences were also reported in another study, on yellow fever vaccine responses in identical twins.

The TCR originated in a young woman in good health. Sequencing used PBMCs.

The CDR3 loop is CASMGQDSLQFF. The DNA for the CDR3 is TGTGCCAGCATGGGACAGGACTCCCTCCAGTTCTTC. This rearrangement joins TRBV27 to TRBJ2-1, with 8 bases identical to TRBD1. The CDR3 is 12 amino acids. J gave up 13 bases and V 7 bases, and 9 bases lay outside the gene matches. Per germline, CDR1 MNHEY and CDR2 SMNVEV (reference sequence).